The sample holds a few counts of the clone carrying this T cell receptor beta chain. The data derive from a study of molecular identifiers for immune sequencing clone quantification. The CDR3 runs 12 residues. V shed 3 bases and J 10 bases; nucleotides not matched to a gene: 6. The germline gives CDR1 SGDLS, CDR2 YYNGEE. MiXCR, run by TCRdb on the PCR reads, gives a single entry per CDR3 protein. Of roughly 300,000 distinct CDR3 sequences listed, roughly 24% were seen once; the top ten hold roughly 0.7%. Source material: naive CD8+ T cells from blood, with Jurkat cell RNA spiked in. Subset described: FACS-sorted CD8+CD4-CCR7+CD45RA+ naive T cells. The rearrangement joins TRBV9 to TRBJ1-1; 7 bases are shared with TRBD1. The clonotype was recovered from a human donor in good health. Some libraries in this study had Jurkat cell RNA spiked in. CDR3 amino acids: CASSDERGLAFF. The DNA of the CDR3 is TGTGCCAGCAGCGACGAAAGGGGGCTAGCTTTCTTT. Filled out from reference TRBV9 and TRBJ1-1, the complete variable domain reads DSGVTQTPKHLITATGQRVTLRCSPRSGDLSVYWYQQSLDQGLQFLIQYYNGEERAKGNILERFSAQQFPDLHSELNLSSLELGDSALYFCASSDERGLAFFGQGTRLTVV.